This TCR beta chain stems from a study of CD8 T cells in ankylosing spondylitis. Trimming cost V 4 bases and J 2 bases, with 11 bases left between them. Germline V gene lookup returns CDR1 SGHRS and CDR2 YFSETQ. The CDR3 spans 14 residues. TCRdb used MiXCR to reprocess the 5' RACE reads, holding one entry per CDR3 protein. Found here are about 190,000 distinct CDR3 sequences, roughly 13% of them singletons; the top ten hold approximately 11%. This clonotype showed up many times. As yet, its antigen is unknown. Broader study findings: Relatively scarce in peripheral blood, disease-linked clones were CD8+.

Sequencing was carried out using blood, either unsorted or a sorted T cell fraction (not recorded which). The TCR originated in a female donor with ankylosing spondylitis or in good health (not recorded which). The rearrangement joins TRBV5-1 to TRBJ2-3, with D possibly called TRBD1 or TRBD2 (5 bases each). This CDR3 is CASSPGTFTDTQYF. CDR3 in DNA: TGCGCCAGCAGCCCCGGGACCTTCACAGATACGCAGTATTTT.